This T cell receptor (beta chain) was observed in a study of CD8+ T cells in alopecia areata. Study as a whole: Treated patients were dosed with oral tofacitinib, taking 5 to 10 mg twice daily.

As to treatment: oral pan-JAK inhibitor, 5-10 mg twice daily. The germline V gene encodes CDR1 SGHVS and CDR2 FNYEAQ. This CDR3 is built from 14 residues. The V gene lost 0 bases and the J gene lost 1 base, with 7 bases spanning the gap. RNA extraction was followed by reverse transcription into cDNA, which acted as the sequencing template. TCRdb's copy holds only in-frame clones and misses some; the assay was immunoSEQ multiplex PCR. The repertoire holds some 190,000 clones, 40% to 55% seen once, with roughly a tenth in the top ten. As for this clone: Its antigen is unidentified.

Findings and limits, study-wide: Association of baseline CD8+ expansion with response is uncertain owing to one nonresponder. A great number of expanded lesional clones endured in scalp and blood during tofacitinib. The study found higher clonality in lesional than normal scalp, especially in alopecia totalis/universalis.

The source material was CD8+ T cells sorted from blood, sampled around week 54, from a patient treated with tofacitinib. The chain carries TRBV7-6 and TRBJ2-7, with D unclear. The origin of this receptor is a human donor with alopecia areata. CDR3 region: CASSLASESYEQYF. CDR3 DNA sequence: TGTGCCAGCAGCTTAGCTTCGGAGTCCTACGAGCAGTACTTC.